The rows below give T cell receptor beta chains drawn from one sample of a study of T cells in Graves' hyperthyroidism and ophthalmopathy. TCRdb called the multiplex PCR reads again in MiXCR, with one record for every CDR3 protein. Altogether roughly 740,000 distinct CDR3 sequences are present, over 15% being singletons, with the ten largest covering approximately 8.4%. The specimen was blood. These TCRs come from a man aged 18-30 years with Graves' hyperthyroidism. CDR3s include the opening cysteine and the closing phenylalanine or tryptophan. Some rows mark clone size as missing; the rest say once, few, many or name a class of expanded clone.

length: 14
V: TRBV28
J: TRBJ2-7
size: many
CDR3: CASSLAGGIYEQYF

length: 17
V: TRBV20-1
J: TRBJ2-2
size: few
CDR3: CSARDHGQGAKTGELFF

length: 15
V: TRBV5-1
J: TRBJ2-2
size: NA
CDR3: CASSYRDSHTGELFF

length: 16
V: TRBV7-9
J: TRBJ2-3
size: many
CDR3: CASSPLPGLGTDTQYF

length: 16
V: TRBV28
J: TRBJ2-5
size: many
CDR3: CASSWGTSGNGVTQYF

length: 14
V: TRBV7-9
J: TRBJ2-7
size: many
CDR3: CASTHPGGLYEQYF

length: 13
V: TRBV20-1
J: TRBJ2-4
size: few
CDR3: CSMAGTSKNIQYF

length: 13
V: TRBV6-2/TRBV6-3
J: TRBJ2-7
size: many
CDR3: CASSYGVSYEQYF

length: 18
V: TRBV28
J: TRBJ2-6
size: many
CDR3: CASTKQLYRGRGANVLTF

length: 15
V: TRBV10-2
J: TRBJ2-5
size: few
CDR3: CASSEPGQREETQYF

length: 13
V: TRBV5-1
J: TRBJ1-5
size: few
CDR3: CASSFEGAEPQHF

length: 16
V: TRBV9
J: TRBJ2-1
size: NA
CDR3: CASSVEGASSYNEQFF

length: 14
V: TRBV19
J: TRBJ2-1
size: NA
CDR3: CASREGGAYNEQFF

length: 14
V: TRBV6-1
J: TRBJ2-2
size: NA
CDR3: CASMETANTGELFF

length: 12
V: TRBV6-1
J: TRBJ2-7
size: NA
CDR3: CATRGDRGEQYF

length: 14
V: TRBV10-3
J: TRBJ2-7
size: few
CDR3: CAIKLTGSAGEQYF

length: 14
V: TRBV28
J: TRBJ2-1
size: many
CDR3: CASSSRGVYNEQFF

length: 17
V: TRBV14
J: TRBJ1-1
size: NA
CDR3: CASSHPPHGVSSTEAFF

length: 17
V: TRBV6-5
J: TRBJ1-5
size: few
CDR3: CASSYYRTNRANQPQHF

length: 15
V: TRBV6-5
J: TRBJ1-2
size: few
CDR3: CASSYYKEPGGGYTF

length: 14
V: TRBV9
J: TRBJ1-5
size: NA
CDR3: CASSHSGGAQPQHF

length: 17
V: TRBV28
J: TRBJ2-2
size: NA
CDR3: CASIRDISYSNTGELFF

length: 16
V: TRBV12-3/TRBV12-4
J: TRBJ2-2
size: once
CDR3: CASSSPPGGNTGELFF

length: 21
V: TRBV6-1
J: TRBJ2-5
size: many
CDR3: CASSTRRPGAASGRASETQYF

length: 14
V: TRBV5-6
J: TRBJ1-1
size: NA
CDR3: CASSLEPEGGEAFF

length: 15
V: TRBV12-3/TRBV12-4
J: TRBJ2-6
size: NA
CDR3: CASSLGQGGANVLTF

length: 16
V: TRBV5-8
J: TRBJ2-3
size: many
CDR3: CASSSATSGSTDTQYF

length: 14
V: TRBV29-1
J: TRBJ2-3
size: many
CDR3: CSSSGTTHTDTQYF

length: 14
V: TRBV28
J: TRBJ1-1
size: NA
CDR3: CASSSPGGYTEAFF

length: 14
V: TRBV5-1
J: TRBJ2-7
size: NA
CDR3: CASSLESGGSEQYF

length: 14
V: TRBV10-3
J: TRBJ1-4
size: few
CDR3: CAITLRTGNEKLFF

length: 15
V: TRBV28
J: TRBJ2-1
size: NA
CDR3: CASTLGGGSYNEQFF

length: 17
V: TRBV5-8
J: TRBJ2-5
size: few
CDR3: CASSPTSGSSWEETQYF

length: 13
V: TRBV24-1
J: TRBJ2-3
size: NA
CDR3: CATSRAVTDTQYF

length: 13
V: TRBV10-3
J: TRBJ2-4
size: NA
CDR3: CAISDGTENIQYF

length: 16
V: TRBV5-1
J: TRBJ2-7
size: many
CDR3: CASSSGAAGVNYEQYF

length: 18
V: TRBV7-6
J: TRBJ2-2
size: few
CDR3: CASSLRGPGRRDPGELFF

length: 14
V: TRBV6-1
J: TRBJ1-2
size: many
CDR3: CASSSPQGGYGYTF

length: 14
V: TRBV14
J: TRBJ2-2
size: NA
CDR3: CASSQRAIGRELFF

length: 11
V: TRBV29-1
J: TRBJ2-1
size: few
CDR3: CSVDKYNEQFF

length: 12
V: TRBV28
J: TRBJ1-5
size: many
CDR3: CATDSYRQPQHF

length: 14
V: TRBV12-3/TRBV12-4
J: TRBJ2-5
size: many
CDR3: CASSFVAGVETQYF

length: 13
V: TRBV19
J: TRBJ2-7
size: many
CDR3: CARLLDTTYEQYF

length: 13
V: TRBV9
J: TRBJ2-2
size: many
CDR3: CASATANTGELFF